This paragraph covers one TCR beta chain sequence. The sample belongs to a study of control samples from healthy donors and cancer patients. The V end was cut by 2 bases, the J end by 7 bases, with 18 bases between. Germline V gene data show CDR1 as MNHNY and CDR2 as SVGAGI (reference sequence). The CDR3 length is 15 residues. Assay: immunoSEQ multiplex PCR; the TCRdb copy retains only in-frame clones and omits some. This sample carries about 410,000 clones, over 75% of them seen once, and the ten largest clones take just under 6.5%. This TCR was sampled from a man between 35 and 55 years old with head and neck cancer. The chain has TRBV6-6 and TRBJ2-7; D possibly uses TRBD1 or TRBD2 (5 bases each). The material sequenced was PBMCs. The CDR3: CASSYRAGPSGEQYF. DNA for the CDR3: TGTGCCAGCAGTTACCGGGCAGGGCCGAGCGGAGAGCAGTACTTC.